This T cell receptor beta chain originates from a study of blood T cell repertoires in COVID-19. About the study: COVID-19 samples from acute and convalescent phases originated in the United States, Italy and Spain. The cDNA or gDNA used as material had been derived from T cells, B-cell-depleted T cells, or PBMCs.

Original data processing: The assay estimated nucleated cells by amplifying reference gene primers. Measured with immunoSEQ multiplex PCR; TCRdb has only the in-frame clones, and not every one. V and J calls and clone size follow that table, whereas D and trimming were derived from the DNA. This sample carries 250,000 to 300,000 clones, about 86% of them seen once, and the ten largest clones take less than 15%. CDR3 length equals 14 residues. From germline, CDR1 is SGHNT and CDR2 YENEEA. The trim removed 6 bases at V and 4 bases at J, leaving 8 bases unmatched. Sequencing was carried out using peripheral blood. The rearrangement joins TRBV11-3 to TRBJ2-5, with 7 bases matching TRBD1. The TCR comes from a woman in her 70s with COVID-19, enrolled during active disease. The CDR3 DNA reads TGTGCCAGCAGTCACAGGGGCGAGGGAGAGACCCAGTACTTC. Protein product: CASSHRGEGETQYF.